Included here is one TCR beta chain sequence, with context. Only a few counts were recorded for this clone. Its target antigen remains unknown. Base qualities are not provided; no much larger clone lies one nucleotide away. The CDR3 numbers 13 residues from cysteine through phenylalanine. The only DNA kept is the CDR3, 39 bases in frame from the first base. Per the germline V gene, SQVTM is the CDR1 and ANQGSEA is the CDR2. V and J are trimmed by 3 bases and 2 bases, and the gene matches miss 3 bases of the junction. The entry originates in a study of CD8+ T cells in alopecia areata (dated by TCRdb to 2016 to 2019). For context, the study as a whole: Treated patients were enrolled in an open-label pilot trial of oral tofacitinib at 5 to 10 mg twice daily for moderate-to-severe alopecia areata. In humans, TCRbeta sequencing was performed on scalp tissue and on sorted CD4+ and CD8+ peripheral blood T cells from healthy controls and from patients with patchy or totalis/universalis alopecia areata. Patients received tofacitinib for 6 to 18 months and were then followed off drug for 6 months to check for delayed response and recurrence. The study used high-throughput TCRbeta sequencing to examine T cell clonal expansion in alopecia areata, in both the C3H/HeJ mouse model and human patients. The SALT score, which quantifies the percentage of affected scalp surface area, was used to measure disease severity in treated patients. Scalp clonality was compared among normal scalp (n=4), patchy alopecia areata scalp (n=8), and alopecia totalis/universalis scalp (n=8). RNA was obtained with the PAXgene miRNA kit for fixed scalp, the miRNeasy kit for PBMCs, and the RNeasy kit for mouse skin. Biopsies were taken from tofacitinib-treated patients at baseline and again at 4 and 24 weeks into treatment, and several of those patients also had a later scalp biopsy. TCRbeta CDR3 regions were amplified by immunoSEQ multiplex PCR with 35 Vbeta forward and 13 Jbeta reverse primers.

Library method: the immunoSEQ multiplex PCR assay. RNA was extracted from all samples and reverse transcribed into cDNA as template for TCR sequencing. First-strand cDNA was synthesized with SuperScript III using a 2:1 mix of oligo-dT and random hexamers. Amplification bias was assessed with a synthetic immune receptor repertoire, and residual bias was removed computationally. The published analysis was carried out like this. Raw reads were preprocessed for error removal, and CDR3 was defined according to IMGT conventions as running from the conserved cysteine to phenylalanine. Clonality was calculated as 1 minus Shannon entropy normalized by log2 of the number of productive unique TCRs. Whether scalp clones were CD4 or CD8 was inferred by matching scalp TCRbeta sequences against CD4 and CD8 repertoires sorted from blood. TCRdb re-hosts the immuneACCESS table, in-frame sequences only. Its copies lack some clones; in the studies checked, an unresolved V gene accounts for under half of them, and the cause for the rest is not known. That table supplies the V and J calls and clone size; D and trimming were determined from the DNA. The sample contains 150,000 to 200,000 clones, 50% to 65% of them found a single time. 11% of the sample goes to the ten largest clones.

This specimen's time point label, interpreted: less than 25 weeks on oral tofacitinib. The treatment or condition label for this specimen denotes: oral pan-JAK inhibitor, 5-10 mg twice daily. Peripheral blood and lesional scalp punch biopsies were obtained from patients with alopecia areata. PBMCs were isolated by density centrifugation and stained for CD3, CD4 and CD8, and CD4+ and CD8+ T cells were sorted on a FACSAria. What the research found in general, with its limitations: During tofacitinib treatment, many expanded lesional clones remained in scalp and blood, and this persistence may partly explain relapse after treatment is stopped. Compared with mice, TCR sequences shared between patients were less clear, possibly partly because of HLA diversity across the patient population. Because the treated cohort was small and had just a single nonresponder, larger studies are needed to establish links between baseline CD8+ expansion and response. Scalp TCR repertoire analysis is complicated because resident alphabeta T cells in normal human skin are also sequenced, whereas mouse skin is dominated by gammadelta T cells. Tofacitinib significantly decreased scalp clonality and the number of expanded CD8+ clones among the top 100 scalp clones. Compared with normal scalp, lesional scalp had higher clonality and more expanded CD8+ clones, particularly in alopecia totalis/universalis, a pattern that suggests antigenic drive.

The origin of this receptor is a human donor with alopecia areata. The starting material was CD8+ T cells sorted from blood, obtained at week 24, from a patient treated with tofacitinib. The rearranged segments are TRBV29-1 and TRBJ2-5, with 7 bases in between that match TRBD2. CDR3 protein: CSVEGGAQETQYF. The nucleotide sequence reads TGCAGCGTTGAGGGAGGGGCGCAAGAGACCCAGTACTTC.